These 6 T cell receptor beta chains share one sample of origin, sequenced in a study of Ad26.COV2.S vaccination and SARS-CoV-2 variants. Profiled with immunoSEQ multiplex PCR; TCRdb holds only in-frame clones, not every one. The data contain some 340,000 clones, about 86% of them singletons. Treatment reported: 15 to 20 received Ad26.COV2.S at low or high dose, single or two shots; several received placebo; per-sample allocation not given. The study sampled participants on day 63 after the first vaccine or placebo injection. The specimen comprised peripheral blood, sampled in a trial of Ad26.COV2.S vaccine versus placebo. Receptor source: a person aged 18-65 years who received the Ad26.COV2.S COVID-19 vaccine or a placebo.

V gene TRBV7-2 combines with J gene TRBJ2-4; D may be TRBD2 (6 bases). V was pared by 0 bases and J by 1 base, with 25 bases between. The CDR3 runs to 21 residues. Looked up from germline, CDR1 is SGHTA and CDR2 is FQGNSA. Written as DNA, the CDR3 is TGTGCCAGCAGCTTAGCGGGATTGAGGGATGGCGGGGTCTGGGCCAAAAACATTCAGTACTTC. This gives the protein CASSLAGLRDGGVWAKNIQYF.

The chain has TRBV30 and TRBJ1-4; possible D gene TRBD1, 5 bases. The CDR3 length is 15 residues. V was pared by 3 bases and J by 0 bases, with 11 bases between. The germline V gene has CDR1 GTSNPN and CDR2 SVGIG (reference sequence). CDR3 bases: TGTGCCTGGAGGGCGGACATCTCAACTAATGAAAAACTGTTTTTT. Encoded protein: CAWRADISTNEKLFF.

This chain joins TRBV20-1 and TRBJ1-3, with D uncertain. CDR1 is DFQATT, CDR2 SNEGSKA, per germline (reference sequence). The CDR3 has 13 amino acids. V lost 3 bases, J lost 7 bases, and 13 bases lay in between. The CDR3 nucleotides read TGCAGTGCTAGTGGGCAGGCGGGGAACACCATATATTTT. It codes for CSASGQAGNTIYF.

The chain combines TRBV6-5 with TRBJ1-5; perhaps TRBD1 as D (5 bases). The CDR3 has 13 residues. V was cut by 3 bases and J by 5 bases, with 8 bases left in between. CDR1 is MNHEY, CDR2 SVGAGI, per germline. The CDR3 DNA sequence: TGTGCCAGCAGTTATGACAGTTATCAGCCCCAGCATTTT. It specifies CASSYDSYQPQHF.

This clone appeared a single time. The gene calls are TRBV6-5 and TRBJ1-2; perhaps TRBD1 as D (5 bases). This CDR3 has 14 amino acids. Germline lookup yields CDR1 MNHEY and CDR2 SVGAGI. Trimming took off 6 bases at V and 4 bases at J, with 15 bases between the two ends. CDR3 amino acids: CASRPGHFSYGYTF. The CDR3 DNA follows: TGTGCCAGCAGGCCCGGACACTTCTCCTATGGCTACACCTTC.

The genes are TRBV12-3 or TRBV12-4 and TRBJ2-7; the D gene is possibly TRBD1 (5 bases). The CDR3 spans 13 residues. V was clipped by 7 bases and J by 0 bases, with 10 bases between them. The CDR3 protein is CASNTDNSYEQYF. The CDR3 DNA is TGTGCCAGCAATACGGACAACTCCTACGAGCAGTACTTC.